This TCR beta chain was sequenced for a study of control samples from healthy donors and cancer patients. The method was immunoSEQ multiplex PCR; TCRdb's version includes in-frame clones alone and lacks a portion of them. This table has over 40,000 clones, approximately 91% appearing once. CDR1 is SGHRS, CDR2 YFSETQ, per germline. The CDR3 spans 16 residues. V lost 0 bases and J lost 4, with 14 bases in between. V usage is TRBV5-1 and J usage is TRBJ1-3, with a tentative D call TRBD1 (5 bases). The sequencing sample was made of PBMCs. This receptor was identified in a man aged 50 to 59 with head and neck cancer. CDR3 nucleotide sequence: TGCGCCAGCAGCTTGGCCTTCGGGGGAGGAGGAAACACCATATATTTT. Amino acid sequence: CASSLAFGGGGNTIYF.